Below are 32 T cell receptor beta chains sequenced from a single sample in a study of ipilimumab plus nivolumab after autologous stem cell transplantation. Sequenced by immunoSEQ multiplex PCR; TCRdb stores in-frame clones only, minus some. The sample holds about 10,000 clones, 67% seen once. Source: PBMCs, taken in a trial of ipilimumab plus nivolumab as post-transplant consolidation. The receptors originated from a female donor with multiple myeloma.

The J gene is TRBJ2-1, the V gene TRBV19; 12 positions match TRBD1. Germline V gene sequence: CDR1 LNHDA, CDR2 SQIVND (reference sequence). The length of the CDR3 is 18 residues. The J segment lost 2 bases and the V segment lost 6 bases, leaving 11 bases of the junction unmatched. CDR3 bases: TGTGCCAGTAGCCATCCGGGACAGGGGGCGCGGGCCTACAATGAGCAGTTCTTC. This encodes CASSHPGQGARAYNEQFF.

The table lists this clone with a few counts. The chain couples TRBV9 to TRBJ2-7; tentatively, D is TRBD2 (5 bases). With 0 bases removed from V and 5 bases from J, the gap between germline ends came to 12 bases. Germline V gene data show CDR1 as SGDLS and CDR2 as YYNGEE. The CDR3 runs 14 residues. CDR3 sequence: CASSVAGSDNEQYF. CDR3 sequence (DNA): TGTGCCAGCAGCGTAGCGGGGTCCGACAACGAGCAGTACTTC.

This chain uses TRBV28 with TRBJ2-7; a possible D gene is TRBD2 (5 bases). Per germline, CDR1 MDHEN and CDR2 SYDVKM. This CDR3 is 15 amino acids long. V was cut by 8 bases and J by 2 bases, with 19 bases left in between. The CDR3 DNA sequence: TGTGCCAGCCGTATAGACTCGGGATCGACCTACGAGCAGTACTTC. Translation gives CASRIDSGSTYEQYF.

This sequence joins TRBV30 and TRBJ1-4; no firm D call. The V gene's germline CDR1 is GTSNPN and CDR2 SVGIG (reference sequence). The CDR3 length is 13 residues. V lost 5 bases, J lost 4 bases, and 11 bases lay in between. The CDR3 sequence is CAWAPSGNEKLFF. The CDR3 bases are TGTGCCTGGGCCCCGTCTGGTAATGAAAAACTGTTTTTT.

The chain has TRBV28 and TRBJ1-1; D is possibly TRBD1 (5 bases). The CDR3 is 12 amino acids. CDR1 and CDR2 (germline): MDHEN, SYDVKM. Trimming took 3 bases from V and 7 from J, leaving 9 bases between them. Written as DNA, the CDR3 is TGTGCCAGCAGTTTGGGGGAAAATGAAGCTTTCTTT. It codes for CASSLGENEAFF.

CDR3: CASSTRGTNSPLHF. In DNA form, the CDR3 reads TGTGCCAGTAGTACCAGGGGGACCAATTCACCCCTCCACTTT. The rearrangement links TRBV19 to TRBJ1-6; 7 bases fit TRBD1. Germline-derived CDR1 and CDR2 are LNHDA and SQIVND (reference sequence). V lost 4 bases to trimming and J lost 7 bases; unmatched junction nucleotides: 4. The CDR3 sequence is 14 residues long.

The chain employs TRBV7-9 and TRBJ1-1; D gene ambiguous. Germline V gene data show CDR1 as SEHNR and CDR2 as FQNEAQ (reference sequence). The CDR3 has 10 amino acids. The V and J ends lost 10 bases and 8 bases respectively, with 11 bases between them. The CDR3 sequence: CATWEREAFF. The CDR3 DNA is TGTGCCACGTGGGAGCGGGAAGCTTTCTTT.

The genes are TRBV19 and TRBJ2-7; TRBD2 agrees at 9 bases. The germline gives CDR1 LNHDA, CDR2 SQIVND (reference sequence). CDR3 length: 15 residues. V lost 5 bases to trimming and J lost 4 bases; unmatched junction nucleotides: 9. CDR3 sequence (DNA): TGTGCCAGTAGTCCCATAGCGGGAGTCCTTTACGAGCAGTACTTC. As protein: CASSPIAGVLYEQYF.

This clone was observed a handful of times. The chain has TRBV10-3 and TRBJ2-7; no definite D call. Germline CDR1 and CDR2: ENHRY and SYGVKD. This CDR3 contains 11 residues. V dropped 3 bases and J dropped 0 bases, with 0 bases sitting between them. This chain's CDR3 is CAISDSYEQYF. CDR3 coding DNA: TGTGCCATCAGTGACTCCTACGAGCAGTACTTC.

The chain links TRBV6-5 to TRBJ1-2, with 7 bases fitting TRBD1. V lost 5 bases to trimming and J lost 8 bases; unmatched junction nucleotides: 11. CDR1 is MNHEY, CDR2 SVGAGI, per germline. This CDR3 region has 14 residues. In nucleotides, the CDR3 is TGTGCCAGCAGTGGGGGACAGCTCGTGGGGGGCTACACCTTC. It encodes CASSGGQLVGGYTF.

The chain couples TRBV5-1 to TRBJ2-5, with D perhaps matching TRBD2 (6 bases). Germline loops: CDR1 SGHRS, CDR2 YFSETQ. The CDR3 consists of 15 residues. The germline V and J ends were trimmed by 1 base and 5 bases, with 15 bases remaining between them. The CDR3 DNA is TGCGCCAGCAGCTTGTCCGGGACTCGCGAGGAGACCCAGTACTTC. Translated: CASSLSGTREETQYF.

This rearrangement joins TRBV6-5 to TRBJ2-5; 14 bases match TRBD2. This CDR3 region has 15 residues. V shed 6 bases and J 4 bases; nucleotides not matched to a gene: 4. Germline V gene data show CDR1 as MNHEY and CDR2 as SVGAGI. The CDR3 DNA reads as TGTGCCAGCAGCAAGACTAGCGGGAGGGCAGAGACCCAGTACTTC. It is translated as CASSKTSGRAETQYF.

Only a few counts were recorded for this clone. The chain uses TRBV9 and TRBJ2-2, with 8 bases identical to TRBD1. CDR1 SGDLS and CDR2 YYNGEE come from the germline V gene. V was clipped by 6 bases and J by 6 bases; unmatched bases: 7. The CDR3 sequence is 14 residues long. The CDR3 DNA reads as TGTGCCAGCAAGCAGGGGGCCGAGTCCGGGGAGCTGTTTTTT. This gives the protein CASKQGAESGELFF.

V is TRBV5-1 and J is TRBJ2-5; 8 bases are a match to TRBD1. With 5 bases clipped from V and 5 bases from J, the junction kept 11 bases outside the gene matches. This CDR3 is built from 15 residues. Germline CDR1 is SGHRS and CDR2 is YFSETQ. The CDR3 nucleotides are TGCGCCAGCAGATTAGAGGCAGGGGGCCGGGAGACCCAGTACTTC. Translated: CASRLEAGGRETQYF.

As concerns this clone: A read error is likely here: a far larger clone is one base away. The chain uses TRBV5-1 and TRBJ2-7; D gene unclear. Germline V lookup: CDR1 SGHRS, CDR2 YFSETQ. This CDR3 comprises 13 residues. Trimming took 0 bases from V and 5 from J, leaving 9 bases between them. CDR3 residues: CASSLASENEQYF. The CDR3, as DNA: TGCGCCAGCAGCTTGGCCTCGGAAAACGAGCAGTACTTC.

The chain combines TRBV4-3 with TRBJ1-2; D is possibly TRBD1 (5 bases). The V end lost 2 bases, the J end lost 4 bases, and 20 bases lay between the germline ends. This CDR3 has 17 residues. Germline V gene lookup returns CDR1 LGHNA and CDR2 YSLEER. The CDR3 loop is CASSQIKAPGGGYGYTF. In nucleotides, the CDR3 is TGCGCCAGCAGCCAAATTAAGGCCCCCGGGGGTGGCTATGGCTACACCTTC.

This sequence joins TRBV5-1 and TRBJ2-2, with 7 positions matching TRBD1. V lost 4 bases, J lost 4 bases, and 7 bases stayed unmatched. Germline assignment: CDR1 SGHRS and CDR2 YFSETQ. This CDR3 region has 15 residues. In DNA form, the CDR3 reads TGCGCCAGCAGCCGGGGACAGCCCTCCACCGGGGAGCTGTTTTTT. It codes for CASSRGQPSTGELFF.

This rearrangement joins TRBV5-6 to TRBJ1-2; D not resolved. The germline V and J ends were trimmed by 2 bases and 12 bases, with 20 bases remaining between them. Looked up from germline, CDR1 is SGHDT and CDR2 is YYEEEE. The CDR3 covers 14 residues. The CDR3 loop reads CASSFIYRPHPDTF. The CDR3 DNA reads TGTGCCAGCAGCTTCATTTATCGGCCCCACCCAGACACCTTC. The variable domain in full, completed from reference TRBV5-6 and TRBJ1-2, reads DAGVTQSPTHLIKTRGQQVTLRCSPKSGHDTVSWYQQALGQGPQFIFQYYEEEERQRGNFPDRFSGHQFPNYSSELNVNALLLGDSALYLCASSFIYRPHPDTFGSGTRLTVV.

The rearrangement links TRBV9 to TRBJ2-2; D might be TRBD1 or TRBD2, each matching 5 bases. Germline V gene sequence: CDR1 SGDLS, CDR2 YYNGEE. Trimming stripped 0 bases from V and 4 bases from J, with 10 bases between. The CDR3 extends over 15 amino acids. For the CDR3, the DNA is TGTGCCAGCAGCGTAGAATGGGGGAGCACCGGGGAGCTGTTTTTT. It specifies CASSVEWGSTGELFF.

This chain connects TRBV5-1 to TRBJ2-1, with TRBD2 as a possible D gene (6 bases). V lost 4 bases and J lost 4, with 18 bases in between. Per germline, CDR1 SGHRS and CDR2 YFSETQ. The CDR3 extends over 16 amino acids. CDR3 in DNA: TGCGCCAGCAGCCGCCTTTCCTTAGCGGAATACAATGAGCAGTTCTTC. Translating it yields CASSRLSLAEYNEQFF.

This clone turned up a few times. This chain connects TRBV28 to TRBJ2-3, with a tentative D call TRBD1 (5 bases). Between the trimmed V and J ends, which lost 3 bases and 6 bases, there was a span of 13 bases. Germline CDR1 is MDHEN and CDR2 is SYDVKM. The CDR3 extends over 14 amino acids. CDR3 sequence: CASSFRPWGDTQYF. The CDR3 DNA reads TGTGCCAGCAGTTTTCGCCCGTGGGGCGATACGCAGTATTTT. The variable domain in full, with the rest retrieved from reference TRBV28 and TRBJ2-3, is DVKVTQSSRYLVKRTGEKVFLECVQDMDHENMFWYRQDPGLGLRLIYFSYDVKMKEKGDIPEGYSVSREKKERFSLILESASTNQTSMYLCASSFRPWGDTQYFGPGTRLTVL.

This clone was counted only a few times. CDR3: CAISEQGRVNTEAFF. CDR3 nucleotide sequence: TGTGCCATCAGTGAACAGGGAAGGGTGAACACTGAAGCTTTCTTT. J is TRBJ1-1 and V is TRBV10-3, with D maybe TRBD1 (6 bases). The CDR3 runs to 15 residues. Germline V lookup: CDR1 ENHRY, CDR2 SYGVKD. With 3 bases removed from V and 0 bases from J, the gap between germline ends came to 11 bases.

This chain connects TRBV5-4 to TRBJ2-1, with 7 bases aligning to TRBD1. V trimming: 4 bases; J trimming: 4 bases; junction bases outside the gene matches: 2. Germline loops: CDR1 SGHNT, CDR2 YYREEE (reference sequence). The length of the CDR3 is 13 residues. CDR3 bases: TGTGCCAGCAGCGGACAGGAGTACAATGAGCAGTTCTTC. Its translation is CASSGQEYNEQFF. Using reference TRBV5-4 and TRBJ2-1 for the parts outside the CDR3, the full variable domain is ETGVTQSPTHLIKTRGQQVTLRCSSQSGHNTVSWYQQALGQGPQFIFQYYREEENGRGNFPPRFSGLQFPNYSSELNVNALELDDSALYLCASSGQEYNEQFFGPGTRLTVL.

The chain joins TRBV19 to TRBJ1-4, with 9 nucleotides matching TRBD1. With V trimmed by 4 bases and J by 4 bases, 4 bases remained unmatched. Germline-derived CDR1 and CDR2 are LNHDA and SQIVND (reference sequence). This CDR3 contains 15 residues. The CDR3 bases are TGTGCCAGTAGTACCGGGACAGGGAATAATGAAAAACTGTTTTTT. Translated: CASSTGTGNNEKLFF. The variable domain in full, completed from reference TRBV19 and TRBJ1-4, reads DGGITQSPKYLFRKEGQNVTLSCEQNLNHDAMYWYRQDPGQGLRLIYYSQIVNDFQKGDIAEGYSVSREKKESFPLTVTSAQKNPTAFYLCASSTGTGNNEKLFFGSGTQLSVL.

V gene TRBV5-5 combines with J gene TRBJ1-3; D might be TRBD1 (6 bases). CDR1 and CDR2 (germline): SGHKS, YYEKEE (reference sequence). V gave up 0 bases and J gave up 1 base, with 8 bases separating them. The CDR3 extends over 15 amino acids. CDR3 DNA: TGTGCCAGCAGCTTGGTGGGGGCGTCTGGAAACACCATATATTTT. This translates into CASSLVGASGNTIYF.

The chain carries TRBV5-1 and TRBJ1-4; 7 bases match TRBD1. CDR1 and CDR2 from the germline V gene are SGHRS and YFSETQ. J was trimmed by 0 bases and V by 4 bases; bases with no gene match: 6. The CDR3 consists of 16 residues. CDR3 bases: TGCGCCAGCAGCCCCACAGGGGACGCAACTAATGAAAAACTGTTTTTT. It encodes CASSPTGDATNEKLFF.

CDR3 sequence (DNA): TGTGCCAGCAGTGAATATAGTGGGCCTATGGGTGAGACCCAGTACTTC. It is translated as CASSEYSGPMGETQYF. The V and J genes are TRBV25-1 and TRBJ2-5; D call uncertain. Per the germline V gene, CDR1 is MGHDK and CDR2 is SYGVNS. V lost 0 bases, J lost 5 bases, and 16 bases lay in between. The CDR3 contains 16 residues.

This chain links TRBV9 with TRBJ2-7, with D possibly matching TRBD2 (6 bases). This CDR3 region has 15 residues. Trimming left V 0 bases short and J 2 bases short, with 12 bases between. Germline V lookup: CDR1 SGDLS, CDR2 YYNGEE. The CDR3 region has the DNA TGTGCCAGCAGCGTAGGAGCGGGTCTCACCTACGAGCAGTACTTC. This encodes CASSVGAGLTYEQYF.

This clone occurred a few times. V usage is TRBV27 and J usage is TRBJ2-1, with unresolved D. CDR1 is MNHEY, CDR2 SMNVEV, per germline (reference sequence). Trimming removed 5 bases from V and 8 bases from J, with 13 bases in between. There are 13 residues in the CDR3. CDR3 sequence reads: CASSLPPGYEQFF. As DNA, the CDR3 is TGTGCCAGCAGTCTTCCTCCCGGGTATGAGCAGTTCTTC.

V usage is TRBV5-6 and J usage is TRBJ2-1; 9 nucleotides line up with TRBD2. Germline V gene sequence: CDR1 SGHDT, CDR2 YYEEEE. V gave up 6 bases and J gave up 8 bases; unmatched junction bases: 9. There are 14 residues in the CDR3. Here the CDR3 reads CASISAGGLDEQFF. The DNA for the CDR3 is TGTGCCAGCATCTCTGCGGGAGGGCTGGATGAGCAGTTCTTC.

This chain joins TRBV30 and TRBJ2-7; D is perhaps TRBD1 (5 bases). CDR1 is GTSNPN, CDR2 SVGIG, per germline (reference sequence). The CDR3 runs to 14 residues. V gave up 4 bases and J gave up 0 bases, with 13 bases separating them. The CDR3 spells CAWNPGSSSYEQYF. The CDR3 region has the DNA TGTGCCTGGAATCCAGGGTCTAGCTCCTACGAGCAGTACTTC.

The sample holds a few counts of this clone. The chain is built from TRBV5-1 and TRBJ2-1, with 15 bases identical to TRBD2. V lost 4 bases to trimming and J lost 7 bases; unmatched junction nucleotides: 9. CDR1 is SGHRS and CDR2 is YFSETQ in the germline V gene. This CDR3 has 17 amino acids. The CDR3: CASSPDPGLAGGNEQFF. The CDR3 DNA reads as TGCGCCAGCAGCCCGGACCCGGGACTAGCGGGAGGTAATGAGCAGTTCTTC.